This T cell receptor (beta chain) appears in the sequencing data of a study of blood T cell repertoires in COVID-19. The wider study: Sites across the United States, Italy and Spain contributed samples from acute and convalescent COVID-19.

CDR1 is SGHRS and CDR2 is YFSETQ in the germline V gene. Between the trimmed V and J ends, which lost 1 base and 2 bases, there was a span of 4 bases. The CDR3 runs 13 residues. Per the authors' pipeline: Nucleated cell counts were estimated from reference gene primer amplification. TCRdb's table, derived via immunoSEQ multiplex PCR, lists solely in-frame clones and lacks some. That table gives V, J and clone size, and the DNA gave D and trimming. The data contain fewer than 150,000 clones, about 87% of them seen just once; the ten biggest clones take up around 3.4%. Sequencing used peripheral blood. V and J are TRBV5-1 and TRBJ1-5; D ambiguous. The TCR was taken from a woman aged 55 to 70 with acute or convalescent COVID-19. CDR3: CASSLTGNQPQHF. DNA for the CDR3: TGCGCCAGCAGCTTGACAGGCAATCAGCCCCAGCATTTT.